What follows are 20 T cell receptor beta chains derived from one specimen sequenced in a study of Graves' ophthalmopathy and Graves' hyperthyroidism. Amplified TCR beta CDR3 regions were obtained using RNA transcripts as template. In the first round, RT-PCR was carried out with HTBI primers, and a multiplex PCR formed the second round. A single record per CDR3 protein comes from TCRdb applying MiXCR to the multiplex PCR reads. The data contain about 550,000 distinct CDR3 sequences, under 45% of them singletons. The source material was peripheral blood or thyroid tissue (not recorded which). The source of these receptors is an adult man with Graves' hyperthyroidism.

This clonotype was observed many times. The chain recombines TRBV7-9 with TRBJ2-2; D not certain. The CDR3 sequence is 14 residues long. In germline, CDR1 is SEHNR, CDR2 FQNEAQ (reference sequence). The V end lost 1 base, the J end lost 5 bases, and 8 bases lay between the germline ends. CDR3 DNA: TGTGCCAGCAGCTTAGGAAGTTGGACCGGGGAGCTGTTTTTT. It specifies CASSLGSWTGELFF.

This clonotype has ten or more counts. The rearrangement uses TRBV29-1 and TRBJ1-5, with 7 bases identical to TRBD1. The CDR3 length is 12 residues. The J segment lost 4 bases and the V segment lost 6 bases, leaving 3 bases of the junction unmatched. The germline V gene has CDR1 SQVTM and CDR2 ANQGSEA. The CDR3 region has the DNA TGCAGCGTAGGGACAGAAAATCAGCCCCAGCATTTT. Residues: CSVGTENQPQHF.

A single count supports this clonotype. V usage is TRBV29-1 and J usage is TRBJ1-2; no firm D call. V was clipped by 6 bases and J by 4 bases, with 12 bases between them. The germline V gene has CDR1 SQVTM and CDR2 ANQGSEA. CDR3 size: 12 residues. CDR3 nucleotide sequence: TGCAGCGTGGAGGACTTTACCTATGGCTACACCTTC. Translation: CSVEDFTYGYTF.

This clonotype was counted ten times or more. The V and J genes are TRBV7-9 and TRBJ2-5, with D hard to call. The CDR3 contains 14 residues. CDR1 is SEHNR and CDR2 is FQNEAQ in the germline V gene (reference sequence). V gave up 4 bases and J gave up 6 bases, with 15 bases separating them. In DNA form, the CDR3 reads TGTGCCAGCAGCTCCCCAGTGAGCCCGCAGACCCAGTACTTC. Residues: CASSSPVSPQTQYF.

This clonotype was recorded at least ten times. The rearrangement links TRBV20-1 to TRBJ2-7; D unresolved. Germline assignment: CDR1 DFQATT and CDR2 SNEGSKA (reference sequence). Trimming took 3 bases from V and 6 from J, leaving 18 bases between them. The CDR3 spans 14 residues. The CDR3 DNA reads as TGCAGTGCTAGCGCACCAGGTGGGGTCCGCGAGCAGTACTTC. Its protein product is CSASAPGGVREQYF.

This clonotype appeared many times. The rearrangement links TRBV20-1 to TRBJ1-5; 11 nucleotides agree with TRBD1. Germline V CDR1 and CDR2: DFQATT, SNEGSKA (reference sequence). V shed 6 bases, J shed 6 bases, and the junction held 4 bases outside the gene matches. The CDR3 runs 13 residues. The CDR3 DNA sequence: TGCAGTGCCCGGACAGGGGGCGGTCAGCCCCAGCATTTT. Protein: CSARTGGGQPQHF.

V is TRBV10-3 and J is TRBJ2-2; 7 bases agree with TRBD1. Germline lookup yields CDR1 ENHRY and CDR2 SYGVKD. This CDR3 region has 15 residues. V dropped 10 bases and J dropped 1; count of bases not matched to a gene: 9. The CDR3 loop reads CASKRTGENTGELFF. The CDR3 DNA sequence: TGTGCCAGCAAGCGGACAGGAGAGAACACCGGGGAGCTGTTTTTT.

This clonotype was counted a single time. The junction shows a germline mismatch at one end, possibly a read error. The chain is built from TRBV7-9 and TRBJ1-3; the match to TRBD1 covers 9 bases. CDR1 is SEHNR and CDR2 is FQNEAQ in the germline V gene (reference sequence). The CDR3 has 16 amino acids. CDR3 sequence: CASSRRTGDSGNTIYF. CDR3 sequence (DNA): TGCGCCAGCAGCCGCCGGACAGGGGACTCAGGAAACACCATATATTTT.

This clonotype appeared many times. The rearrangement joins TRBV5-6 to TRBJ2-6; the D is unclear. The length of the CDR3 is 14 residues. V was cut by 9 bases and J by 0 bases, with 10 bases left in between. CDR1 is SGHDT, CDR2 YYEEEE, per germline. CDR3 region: CATGRTSGANVLTF. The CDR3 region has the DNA TGTGCCACAGGACGGACCTCTGGGGCCAACGTCCTGACTTTC.

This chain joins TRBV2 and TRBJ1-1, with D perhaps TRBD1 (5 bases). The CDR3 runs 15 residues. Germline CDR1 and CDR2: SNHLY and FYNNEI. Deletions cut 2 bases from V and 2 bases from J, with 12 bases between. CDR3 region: CASSELATENTEAFF. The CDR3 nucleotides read TGTGCCAGCAGTGAACTCGCGACAGAAAACACTGAAGCTTTCTTT.

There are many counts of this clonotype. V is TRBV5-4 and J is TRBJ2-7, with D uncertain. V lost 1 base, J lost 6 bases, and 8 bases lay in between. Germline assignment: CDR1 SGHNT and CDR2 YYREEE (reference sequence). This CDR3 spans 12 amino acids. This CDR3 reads CASSLPFGEQYF. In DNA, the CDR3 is TGTGCCAGCAGCTTGCCATTCGGCGAGCAGTACTTC.

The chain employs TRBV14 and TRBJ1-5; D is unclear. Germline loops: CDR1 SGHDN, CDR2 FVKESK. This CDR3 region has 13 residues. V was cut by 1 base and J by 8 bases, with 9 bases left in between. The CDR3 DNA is TGTGCCAGCAGCCAAGTCAGGAATGAGCCCCAGCATTTT. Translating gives CASSQVRNEPQHF. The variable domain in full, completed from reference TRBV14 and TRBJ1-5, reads EAGVTQFPSHSVIEKGQTVTLRCDPISGHDNLYWYRRVMGKEIKFLLHFVKESKQDESGMPNNRFLAERTGGTYSTLKVQPAELEDSGVYFCASSQVRNEPQHFGDGTRLSIL.

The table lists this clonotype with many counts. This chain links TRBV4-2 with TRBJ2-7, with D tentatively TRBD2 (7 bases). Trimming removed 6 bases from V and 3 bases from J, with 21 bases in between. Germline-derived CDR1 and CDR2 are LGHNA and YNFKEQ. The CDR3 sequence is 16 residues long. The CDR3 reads CASSRPGGGSIYEQYF. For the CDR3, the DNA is TGTGCCAGCAGTCGACCCGGGGGCGGGAGTATCTACGAGCAGTACTTC.

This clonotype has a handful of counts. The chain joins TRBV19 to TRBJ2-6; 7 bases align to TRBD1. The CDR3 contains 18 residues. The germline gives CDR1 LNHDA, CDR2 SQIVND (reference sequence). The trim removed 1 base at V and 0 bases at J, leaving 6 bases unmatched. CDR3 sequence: CASSIGTGVSSGANVLTF. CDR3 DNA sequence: TGTGCCAGTAGTATAGGGACAGGCGTTAGCTCTGGGGCCAACGTCCTGACTTTC. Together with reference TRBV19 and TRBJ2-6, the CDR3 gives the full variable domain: DGGITQSPKYLFRKEGQNVTLSCEQNLNHDAMYWYRQDPGQGLRLIYYSQIVNDFQKGDIAEGYSVSREKKESFPLTVTSAQKNPTAFYLCASSIGTGVSSGANVLTFGAGSRLTVL.

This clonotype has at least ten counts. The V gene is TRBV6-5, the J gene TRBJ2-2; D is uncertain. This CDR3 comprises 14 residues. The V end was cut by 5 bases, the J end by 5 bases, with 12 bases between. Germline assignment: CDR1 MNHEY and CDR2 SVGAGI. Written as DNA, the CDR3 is TGTGCCAGCAGTCGTAGCACCGAGACCGGGGAGCTGTTTTTT. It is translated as CASSRSTETGELFF.

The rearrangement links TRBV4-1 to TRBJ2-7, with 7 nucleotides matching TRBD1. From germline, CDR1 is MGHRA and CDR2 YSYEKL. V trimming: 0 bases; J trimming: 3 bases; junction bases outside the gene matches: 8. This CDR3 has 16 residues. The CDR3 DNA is TGCGCCAGCAGCCAAGATCGAAGCACAGGGGTCTACGAGCAGTACTTC. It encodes CASSQDRSTGVYEQYF.

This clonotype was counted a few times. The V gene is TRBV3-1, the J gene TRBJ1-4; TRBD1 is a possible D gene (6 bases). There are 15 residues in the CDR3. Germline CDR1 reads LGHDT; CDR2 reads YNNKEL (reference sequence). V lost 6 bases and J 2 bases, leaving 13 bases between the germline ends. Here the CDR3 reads CASSQRTVTNEKLFF. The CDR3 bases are TGTGCCAGCAGTCAGCGGACAGTTACTAATGAAAAACTGTTTTTT.

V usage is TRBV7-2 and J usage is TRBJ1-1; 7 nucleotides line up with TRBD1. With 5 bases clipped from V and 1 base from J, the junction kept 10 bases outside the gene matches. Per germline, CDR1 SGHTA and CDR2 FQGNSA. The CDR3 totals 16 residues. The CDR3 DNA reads TGTGCCAGCAGCCCGGGACAGCGGTTCGAGAACACTGAAGCTTTCTTT. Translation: CASSPGQRFENTEAFF.

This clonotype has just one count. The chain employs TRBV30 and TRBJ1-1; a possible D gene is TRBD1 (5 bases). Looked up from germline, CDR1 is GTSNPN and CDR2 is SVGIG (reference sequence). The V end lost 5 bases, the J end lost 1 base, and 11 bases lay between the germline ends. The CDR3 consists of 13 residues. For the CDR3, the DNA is TGTGCCTGGGGGGGACCGAGGAACACTGAAGCTTTCTTT. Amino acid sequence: CAWGGPRNTEAFF.

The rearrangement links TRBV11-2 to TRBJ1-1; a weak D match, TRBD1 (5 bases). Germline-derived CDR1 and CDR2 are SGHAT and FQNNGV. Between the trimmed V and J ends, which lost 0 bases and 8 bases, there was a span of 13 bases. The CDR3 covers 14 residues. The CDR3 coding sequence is TGTGCCAGCAGCTTAGATGCGTGGGGGTTGGAAGCTTTCTTT. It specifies CASSLDAWGLEAFF.